The 8 T cell receptor beta chains presented below share a single source sample, sequenced in a study of B cell selection in AIRE deficiency. Regulatory T cells were sorted as CD4+CD25hiCD127low/negative. Generated by immunoSEQ multiplex PCR, the TCRdb table keeps only in-frame clones and is missing some. This table has 28,000 or so clones, over 80% appearing once. Material: CD4+CD25+ Tregs sorted from PBMCs. The receptors come from a human donor in good health.

The rearrangement joins TRBV18 to TRBJ2-5; 7 nucleotides match TRBD1. The ends lost 0 bases at V and 2 bases at J; junction bases unmatched: 3. Germline V gene sequence: CDR1 KGHSH, CDR2 LQKENI. The CDR3 loop spans 15 amino acids. Here the CDR3 reads CASSPPGTEQETQYF. As DNA, the CDR3 is TGTGCCAGCTCACCACCCGGGACAGAGCAAGAGACCCAGTACTTC.

V and J are TRBV7-2 and TRBJ2-2; 12 nucleotides agree with TRBD2. The CDR3 length is 19 residues. Trimming at V came to 5 bases and at J to 2 bases, leaving 12 bases not matched to a gene. Germline V gene sequence: CDR1 SGHTA, CDR2 FQGNSA. The CDR3 region has the DNA TGTGCCAGCAGCCCCGGGACTAGCGGGTGGTCGGTAAACACCGGGGAGCTGTTTTTT. This gives the protein CASSPGTSGWSVNTGELFF.

The chain joins TRBV19 to TRBJ1-4; D is ambiguous. Germline-derived CDR1 and CDR2 are LNHDA and SQIVND (reference sequence). V was cut by 8 bases and J by 0 bases, with 16 bases left in between. This CDR3 region has 16 residues. The CDR3 reads CASSLSGRATNEKLFF. In nucleotides, the CDR3 is TGTGCCAGTTCGTTGTCGGGGAGAGCAACTAATGAAAAACTGTTTTTT.

The V and J genes are TRBV29-1 and TRBJ1-1; D remains unclear. This CDR3 is 13 amino acids long. Germline V gives CDR1 SQVTM, CDR2 ANQGSEA. Trimming removed 4 bases at V and 1 base at J, with 10 bases between. CDR3 sequence: CSVVPNRNTEAFF. CDR3 sequence (DNA): TGCAGCGTTGTACCCAACCGGAACACTGAAGCTTTCTTT.

This sequence joins TRBV5-1 and TRBJ2-5; D gene uncertain. Germline lookup yields CDR1 SGHRS and CDR2 YFSETQ. CDR3 length equals 11 residues. Deletions cut 4 bases from V and 5 bases from J, with 6 bases between. This CDR3 is CASSQRETQYF. The CDR3 region has the DNA TGCGCCAGCAGCCAACGCGAGACCCAGTACTTC. The whole variable domain, filled in from reference TRBV5-1 and TRBJ2-5, reads KAGVTQTPRYLIKTRGQQVTLSCSPISGHRSVSWYQQTPGQGLQFLFEYFSETQRNKGNFPGRFSGRQFSNSRSEMNVSTLELGDSALYLCASSQRETQYFGPGTRLLVL.

The J gene is TRBJ2-7, the V gene TRBV6-5; the D is unclear. Germline CDR1 is MNHEY and CDR2 is SVGAGI. V was cut by 6 bases and J by 4 bases, with 13 bases left in between. This CDR3 comprises 13 residues. The CDR3 DNA is TGTGCCAGCAGCCCGATTCACGAGTACGAGCAGTACTTC. It is translated as CASSPIHEYEQYF.

The rearrangement links TRBV30 to TRBJ2-7; 8 bases map to TRBD1. Germline V gene lookup returns CDR1 GTSNPN and CDR2 SVGIG (reference sequence). The CDR3 runs 12 residues. The V gene end was trimmed by 2 bases and the J gene end by 4 bases; junction bases not matched to a gene: 1. The CDR3 DNA follows: TGTGCCTGGAGTACAGGGGGATACGAGCAGTACTTC. It is translated as CAWSTGGYEQYF.

The chain joins TRBV5-1 to TRBJ1-6; no clear D gene. From germline, CDR1 is SGHRS and CDR2 YFSETQ. There are 15 residues in the CDR3. V was clipped by 0 bases and J by 0 bases, with 4 bases between them. The CDR3 DNA is TGCGCCAGCAGCTTGGACAGCTCCTATAATTCACCCCTCCACTTT. This encodes CASSLDSSYNSPLHF.